These 6 T cell receptor beta chains were sequenced from one sample in a study of blood T cell repertoires in COVID-19. Assay: immunoSEQ multiplex PCR; the TCRdb copy retains only in-frame clones and omits some. Among approximately 70,000 clones, nearly 90% were seen once, and the ten largest hold around 3.6%. The sample taken for sequencing was peripheral blood. The receptors originated from a woman aged 50 to 60 with COVID-19, enrolled during active disease.

The rearrangement joins TRBV11-2 to TRBJ1-1; TRBD1 is a possible D gene (6 bases). The CDR3 covers 13 residues. Trimming stripped 6 bases from V and 1 base from J, with 9 bases between. Looked up from germline, CDR1 is SGHAT and CDR2 is FQNNGV. CDR3 nucleotides: TGTGCCAGCAGTCTGGACAGGAACACTGAAGCTTTCTTT. Translation: CASSLDRNTEAFF.

The chain employs TRBV2 and TRBJ2-7, with 9 bases matching TRBD1. The V and J ends lost 6 bases and 6 bases, in that order; junction bases with no gene match: 6. CDR1 is SNHLY, CDR2 FYNNEI, per germline. There are 13 residues in the CDR3. The CDR3 sequence: CASRNRGLLEQYF. CDR3 nucleotide sequence: TGTGCCAGCAGAAACAGGGGGCTTCTCGAGCAGTACTTC.

The genes are TRBV7-9 and TRBJ2-5; TRBD2 agrees at 8 bases. This CDR3 has 16 amino acids. CDR1 is SEHNR, CDR2 FQNEAQ, per germline (reference sequence). Trimming at V came to 4 bases and at J to 5 bases, leaving 12 bases not matched to a gene. CDR3 amino acids: CASSYHPSGSYETQYF. CDR3 sequence (DNA): TGTGCCAGCAGCTACCACCCCAGCGGGAGTTATGAGACCCAGTACTTC.

The J gene is TRBJ2-1, the V gene TRBV7-9; 11 bases are a match to TRBD2. V was clipped by 1 base and J by 14 bases; unmatched bases: 4. This CDR3 spans 13 amino acids. Germline V gene data show CDR1 as SEHNR and CDR2 as FQNEAQ (reference sequence). DNA of the CDR3: TGTGCCAGCAGCTTAGGCCTAGCGGGAGGTGAGTTCTTC. It specifies CASSLGLAGGEFF.

V is TRBV7-2 and J is TRBJ1-1; no reliable D call. The CDR3 totals 14 residues. Germline CDR1 is SGHTA and CDR2 is FQGNSA. V lost 1 base to trimming and J lost 1 base, with 7 bases between them. CDR3 nucleotides: TGTGCCAGCAGCTTAGGAACTGGGAACACTGAAGCTTTCTTT. Its translation: CASSLGTGNTEAFF. Together with reference TRBV7-2 and TRBJ1-1, the CDR3 gives the full variable domain: GAGVSQSPSNKVTEKGKDVELRCDPISGHTALYWYRQSLGQGLEFLIYFQGNSAPDKSGLPSDRFSAERTGGSVSTLTIQRTQQEDSAVYLCASSLGTGNTEAFFGQGTRLTVV.

The genes are TRBV28 and TRBJ2-7; TRBD2 matches at 10 bases. In germline, CDR1 is MDHEN, CDR2 SYDVKM. The CDR3 length is 14 residues. The V segment lost 3 bases and the J segment 4 bases; nucleotides outside the gene matches: 3. The DNA for the CDR3 is TGTGCCAGCAGTTTTGGGACTAGCGTGTACGAGCAGTACTTC. It translates to CASSFGTSVYEQYF.